This T cell receptor (beta chain) came from a study of response to subunit inactivated influenza vaccine. Each CDR3 protein gets one entry after TCRdb re-called the RT-PCR reads with MiXCR. Of approximately 500,000 distinct CDR3 sequences in the sample, 13% are singletons; the top ten hold under 15%. The CDR3 spans 16 residues. The ends were cut back, 2 bases at V and 4 bases at J, with 15 bases in the middle. Germline assignment: CDR1 SGHKS and CDR2 YYEKEE (reference sequence). Specimen: PBMCs from blood, collected more than 35 days after vaccination. This TCR came from a man aged 50-60 years who received an inactivated influenza vaccine. The chain recombines TRBV5-5 with TRBJ2-2, with D perhaps TRBD1 or TRBD2 (5 bases each). The CDR3 here is CASSLVAGTLTGELFF. CDR3 DNA: TGTGCCAGCAGCTTAGTAGCCGGGACGCTCACCGGGGAGCTGTTTTTT.